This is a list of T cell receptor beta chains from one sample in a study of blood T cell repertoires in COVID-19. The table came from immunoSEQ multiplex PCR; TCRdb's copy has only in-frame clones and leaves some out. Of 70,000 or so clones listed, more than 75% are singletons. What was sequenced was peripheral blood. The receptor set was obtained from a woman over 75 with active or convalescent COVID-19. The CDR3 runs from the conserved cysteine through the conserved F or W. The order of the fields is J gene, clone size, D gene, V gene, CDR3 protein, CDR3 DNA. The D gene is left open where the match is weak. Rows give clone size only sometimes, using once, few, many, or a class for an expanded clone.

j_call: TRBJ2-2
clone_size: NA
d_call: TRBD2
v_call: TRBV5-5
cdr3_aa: CASSITGTTTGELFF
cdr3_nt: TGTGCCAGCAGCATAACCGGGACTACCACCGGGGAGCTGTTTTTT

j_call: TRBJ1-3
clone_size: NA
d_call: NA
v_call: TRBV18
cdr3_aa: CASSPKTGTPKGSGNTIYF
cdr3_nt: TGTGCCAGCTCACCAAAAACTGGGACTCCCAAAGGATCTGGAAACACCATATATTTT

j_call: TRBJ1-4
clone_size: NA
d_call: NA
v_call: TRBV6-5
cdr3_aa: CASSRGQLNEKLFF
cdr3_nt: TGTGCCAGCAGTCGAGGGCAGCTTAATGAAAAACTGTTTTTT

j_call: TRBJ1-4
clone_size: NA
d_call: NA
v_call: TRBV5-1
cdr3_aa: CASSLEGRGTAGEKLFF
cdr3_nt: TGCGCCAGCAGCTTGGAGGGTAGGGGGACGGCAGGGGAAAAACTGTTTTTT

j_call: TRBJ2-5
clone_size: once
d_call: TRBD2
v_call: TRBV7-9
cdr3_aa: CASSPWTSGGQETQYF
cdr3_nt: TGTGCCAGCAGCCCCTGGACTAGCGGGGGCCAAGAGACCCAGTACTTC

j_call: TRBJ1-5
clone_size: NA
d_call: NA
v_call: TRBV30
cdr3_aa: CAWSKGVAGANPQPQHF
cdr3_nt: TGTGCCTGGAGCAAAGGGGTGGCAGGGGCGAACCCCCAGCCCCAGCATTTT

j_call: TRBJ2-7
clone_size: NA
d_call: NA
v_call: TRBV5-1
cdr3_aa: CASSPDTSSYEQYF
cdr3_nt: TGCGCCAGCAGCCCTGACACGAGCTCCTACGAGCAGTACTTC

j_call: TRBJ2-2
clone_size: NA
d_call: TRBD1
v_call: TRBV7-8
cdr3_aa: CASSNDRDTGELFF
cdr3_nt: TGTGCCAGCAGCAATGACAGGGACACCGGGGAGCTGTTTTTT

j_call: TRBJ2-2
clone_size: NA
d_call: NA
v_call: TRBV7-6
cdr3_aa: CASSHRENTGELFF
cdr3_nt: TGTGCCAGCAGCCACCGGGAAAACACCGGGGAGCTGTTTTTT

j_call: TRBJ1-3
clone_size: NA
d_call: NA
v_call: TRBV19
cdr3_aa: CASSTGDSGNTIYF
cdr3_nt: TGTGCCAGTAGTACAGGGGATTCTGGAAACACCATATATTTT

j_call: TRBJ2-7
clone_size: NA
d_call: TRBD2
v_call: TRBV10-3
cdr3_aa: CAISGLAGLSSYEQYF
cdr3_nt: TGTGCCATCAGTGGGCTAGCGGGGCTTAGCTCCTACGAGCAGTACTTC

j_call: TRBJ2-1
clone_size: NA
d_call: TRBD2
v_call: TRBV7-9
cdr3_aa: CASSPAGGWSYNEQFF
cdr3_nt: TGTGCCAGCAGCCCCGCGGGGGGGTGGTCCTACAATGAGCAGTTCTTC

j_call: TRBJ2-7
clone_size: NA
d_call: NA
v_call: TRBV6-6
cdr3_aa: CASCRGGSYEQYF
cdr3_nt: TGTGCCAGCTGTAGGGGGGGAAGCTACGAGCAGTACTTC

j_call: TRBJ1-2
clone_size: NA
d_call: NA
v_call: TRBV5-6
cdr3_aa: CASSSIMNYGYTF
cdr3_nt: TGTGCCAGCAGCTCCATCATGAACTATGGCTACACCTTC

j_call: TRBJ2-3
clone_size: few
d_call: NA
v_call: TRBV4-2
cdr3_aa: CASSQDPGGTDTQYF
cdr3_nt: TGTGCCAGCAGCCAAGATCCAGGGGGCACAGATACGCAGTATTTT

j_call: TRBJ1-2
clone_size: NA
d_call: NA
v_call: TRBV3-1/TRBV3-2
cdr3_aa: CASSHDGGQGDF
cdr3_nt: TGTGCCAGCAGCCATGACGGAGGGCAGGGCGACTTC

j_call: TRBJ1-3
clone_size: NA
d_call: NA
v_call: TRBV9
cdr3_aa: CASSPTVPSAGNTIYF
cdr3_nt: TGTGCCAGCAGCCCGACAGTTCCCTCTGCCGGAAACACCATATATTTT

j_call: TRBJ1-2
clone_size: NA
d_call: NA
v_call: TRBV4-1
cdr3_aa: CASSQGQRFGYTF
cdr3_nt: TGCGCCAGCAGCCAAGGACAGAGATTTGGCTACACCTTC

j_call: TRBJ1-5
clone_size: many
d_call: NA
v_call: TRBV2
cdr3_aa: CASSGEYSNQPQHF
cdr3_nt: TGTGCCAGCAGTGGAGAGTATAGCAATCAGCCCCAGCATTTT

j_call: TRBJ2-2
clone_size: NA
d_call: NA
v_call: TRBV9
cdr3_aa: CASSVSGPGTGELFF
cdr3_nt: TGTGCCAGCAGCGTCTCGGGTCCGGGGACCGGGGAGCTGTTTTTT

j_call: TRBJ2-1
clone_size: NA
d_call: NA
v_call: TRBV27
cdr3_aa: CASSLTPYREGYNEQFF
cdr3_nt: TGTGCCAGCAGTTTAACCCCGTACAGGGAGGGATACAATGAGCAGTTCTTC

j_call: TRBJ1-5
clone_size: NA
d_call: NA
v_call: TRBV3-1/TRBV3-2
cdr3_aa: CASSLSGFAQPQHF
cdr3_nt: TGTGCCAGCAGCCTCTCGGGGTTCGCTCAGCCCCAGCATTTT

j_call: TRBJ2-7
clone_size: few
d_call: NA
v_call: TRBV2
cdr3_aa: CASIPYPVTYEQYF
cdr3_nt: TGTGCCAGCATCCCGTATCCAGTAACCTACGAGCAGTACTTC

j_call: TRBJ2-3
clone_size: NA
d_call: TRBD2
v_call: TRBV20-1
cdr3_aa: CSASTGGMQYF
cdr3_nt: TGCAGTGCTTCGACGGGGGGGATGCAGTATTTT

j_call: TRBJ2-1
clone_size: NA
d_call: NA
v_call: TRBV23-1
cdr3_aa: CASGVGAKFF
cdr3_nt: TGCGCCTCCGGGGTGGGTGCAAAGTTCTTC

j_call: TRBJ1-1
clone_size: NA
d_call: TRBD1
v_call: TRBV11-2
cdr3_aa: CASSQGQDREAFF
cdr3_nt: TGTGCCAGCAGCCAAGGACAGGACCGCGAAGCTTTCTTT

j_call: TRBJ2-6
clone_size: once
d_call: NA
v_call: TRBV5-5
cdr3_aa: CASSFQDTPGSGANVLTF
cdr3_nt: TGTGCCAGCAGCTTTCAGGACACTCCGGGCTCTGGGGCCAACGTCCTGACTTTC

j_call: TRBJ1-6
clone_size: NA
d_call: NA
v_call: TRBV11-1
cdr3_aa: CASSLPGGSAPLHF
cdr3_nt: TGTGCCAGCAGCTTACCAGGTGGATCTGCACCCCTCCACTTT

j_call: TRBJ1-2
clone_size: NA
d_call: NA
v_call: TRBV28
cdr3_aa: CASRAGGYTF
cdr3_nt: TGTGCCAGCAGGGCTGGTGGCTACACCTTC

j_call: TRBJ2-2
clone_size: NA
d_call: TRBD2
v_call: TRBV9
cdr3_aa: CASSLLAGDTGELFF
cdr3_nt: TGTGCCAGCAGCCTCCTAGCGGGGGACACCGGGGAGCTGTTTTTT

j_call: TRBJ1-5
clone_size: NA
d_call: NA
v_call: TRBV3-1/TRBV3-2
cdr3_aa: CASSQDFRGGQPQHF
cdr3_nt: TGTGCCAGCAGCCAAGATTTTAGGGGAGGTCAGCCCCAGCATTTT

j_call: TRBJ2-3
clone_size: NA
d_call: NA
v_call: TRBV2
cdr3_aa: CASRRAPDRIDTQYF
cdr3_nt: TGTGCCAGCCGAAGGGCCCCAGACAGAATAGATACGCAGTATTTT

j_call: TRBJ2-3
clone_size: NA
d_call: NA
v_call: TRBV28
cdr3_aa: CASSLVQGRTDTQYF
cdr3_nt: TGTGCCAGCAGTTTAGTTCAGGGGCGCACAGATACGCAGTATTTT

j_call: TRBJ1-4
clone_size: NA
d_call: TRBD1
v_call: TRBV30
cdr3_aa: CAWSVGGQGGEKLFF
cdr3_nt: TGTGCCTGGAGTGTAGGGGGACAGGGAGGTGAAAAACTGTTTTTT

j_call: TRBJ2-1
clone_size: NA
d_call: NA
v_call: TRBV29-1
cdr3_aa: CSVVRLTGFNEQFF
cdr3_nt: TGCAGCGTTGTCAGACTCACAGGCTTCAATGAGCAGTTCTTC